This T cell receptor beta chain was recorded in a study of shared clonotypes between healthy human individuals. Study as a whole: The study used three CD4 naive, three CD4 memory, two CD8 naive and one CD8 memory plate per donor.

The germline CDR1 and CDR2 sequences are SEHNR and FQNEAQ (reference sequence). V lost 5 bases and J lost 5, with 14 bases in between. The CDR3 spans 14 residues. On sorted subsets, replicate PCRs used 200 to 250 ng DNA, or tens of thousands of T cell genomes. The table came from immunoSEQ multiplex PCR; TCRdb's copy has only in-frame clones and leaves some out. Among 1.6 million or so clones listed, approximately 98.5% were seen once. In regard to this clone: The target antigen is unknown.

Study-wide results and limits: There were few donors, and this limited the genetic and exposure-history diversity represented. Generally, naive subsets (rather than memory subsets) showed larger estimated richness.

Sequenced sample: naive CD4+ T cells sorted from blood. Subset of the sample: CD45RA+ positively selected. The chain has TRBV7-9 and TRBJ2-3; D assignment may be TRBD1 or TRBD2 (5 bases each). This TCR came from a man aged 25 to 40 in good health. The CDR3 loop reads CASSRSGGGDTQYF. The CDR3 region has the DNA TGTGCCAGCAGCCGGTCTGGGGGTGGAGATACGCAGTATTTT.